These 30 T cell receptor beta chains originate from one sample sequenced in a study of blood T cell repertoires in COVID-19. Profiled with immunoSEQ multiplex PCR; TCRdb holds only in-frame clones, not every one. The sample has about 210,000 clones, approximately 84% seen once. The material sequenced was peripheral blood. The source of these receptors is a woman aged 45-59 years with active or convalescent COVID-19.

This chain joins TRBV28 and TRBJ1-5; a weak D match, TRBD1 (5 bases). This CDR3 comprises 13 residues. Germline V gene sequence: CDR1 MDHEN, CDR2 SYDVKM. Trimming shortened V by 11 bases and J by 4 bases, and 15 bases separated the two germline ends. The CDR3 is CAWARGLNQPQHF. The CDR3 DNA is TGTGCCTGGGCCCGGGGGTTGAATCAGCCCCAGCATTTT. Using reference TRBV28 and TRBJ1-5 for the parts outside the CDR3, the full variable domain is DVKVTQSSRYLVKRTGEKVFLECVQDMDHENMFWYRQDPGLGLRLIYFSYDVKMKEKGDIPEGYSVSREKKERFSLILESASTNQTSMYLCAWARGLNQPQHFGDGTRLSIL.

The rearrangement uses TRBV28 and TRBJ1-2; the match to TRBD1 covers 9 bases. V shed 3 bases and J 4 bases; nucleotides not matched to a gene: 6. CDR1 and CDR2 (germline): MDHEN, SYDVKM. This CDR3 spans 15 amino acids. In DNA form, the CDR3 reads TGTGCCAGCAGTTTGAAAGGGACAGGGAGCTATGGCTACACCTTC. It translates to CASSLKGTGSYGYTF.

The gene calls are TRBV3-1 (or the pseudogene TRBV3-2) and TRBJ2-3; possible D gene TRBD2, 6 bases. Trimming left V 0 bases short and J 3 bases short, with 13 bases between. The CDR3 has 16 residues. CDR1 LGHDT and CDR2 YNNKEL come from the germline V gene (reference sequence). This CDR3 is CASSQELAGGTDTQYF. CDR3 in DNA: TGTGCCAGCAGCCAAGAGTTGGCAGGAGGGACAGATACGCAGTATTTT.

The chain has TRBV5-1 and TRBJ2-1; TRBD2 matches 10 bases. The V and J ends lost 0 bases and 3 bases, in that order; junction bases with no gene match: 6. The CDR3 length is 17 residues. The germline gives CDR1 SGHRS, CDR2 YFSETQ. The CDR3, as DNA: TGCGCCAGCAGCTTGGCCGGGTGGACTAGCGGCTACAATGAGCAGTTCTTC. Residues: CASSLAGWTSGYNEQFF. The full variable domain, rest sourced from reference TRBV5-1 and TRBJ2-1, is KAGVTQTPRYLIKTRGQQVTLSCSPISGHRSVSWYQQTPGQGLQFLFEYFSETQRNKGNFPGRFSGRQFSNSRSEMNVSTLELGDSALYLCASSLAGWTSGYNEQFFGPGTRLTVL.

V gene TRBV5-6 combines with J gene TRBJ1-2, with TRBD1 matching 7 bases. The CDR3 totals 14 residues. V lost 3 bases, J lost 2 bases, and 4 bases stayed unmatched. CDR1 SGHDT and CDR2 YYEEEE come from the germline V gene. The CDR3 DNA reads TGTGCCAGCAGCTCTACAGGGGAGAACTATGGCTACACCTTC. Its translation: CASSSTGENYGYTF.

In its sample, this clone was seen a few times. V is TRBV3-1 (or the pseudogene TRBV3-2) and J is TRBJ2-5, with 10 bases matching TRBD2. The germline V gene has CDR1 LGHDT and CDR2 YNNKEL (reference sequence). This CDR3 comprises 15 residues. Germline trimming cut 7 bases from V and 7 bases from J; bases unmatched to any gene: 12. This CDR3 reads CASTPPGLAGATQYF. The CDR3 DNA is TGTGCCAGCACCCCTCCGGGGCTAGCGGGAGCGACCCAGTACTTC.

J is TRBJ2-2 and V is TRBV5-1, with TRBD1 matching 7 bases. This CDR3 comprises 15 residues. J was trimmed by 3 bases and V by 0 bases; bases with no gene match: 2. The germline CDR1 and CDR2 sequences are SGHRS and YFSETQ. The CDR3 region is CASSLDRGDTGELFF. For the CDR3, the DNA is TGCGCCAGCAGCTTGGACAGGGGAGACACCGGGGAGCTGTTTTTT.

This chain connects TRBV25-1 to TRBJ2-1; 8 nucleotides align to TRBD2. The CDR3 loop spans 16 amino acids. V shed 2 bases and J 5 bases; nucleotides not matched to a gene: 8. Germline loops: CDR1 MGHDK, CDR2 SYGVNS. Here the CDR3 DNA reads TGTGCCAGCAGTGAAGGTGGCGGGAGGAAAAACAATGAGCAGTTCTTC. Its translation: CASSEGGGRKNNEQFF. Full variable domain (rest looked up from reference TRBV25-1 and TRBJ2-1): EADIYQTPRYLVIGTGKKITLECSQTMGHDKMYWYQQDPGMELHLIHYSYGVNSTEKGDLSSESTVSRIRTEHFPLTLESARPSHTSQYLCASSEGGGRKNNEQFFGPGTRLTVL.

The rearrangement links TRBV27 to TRBJ2-1, with 10 bases matching TRBD1. The CDR3 is 16 amino acids. Germline CDR1 MNHEY, CDR2 SMNVEV (reference sequence). V was pared by 6 bases and J by 1 base, with 6 bases of the junction left unmatched. CDR3 sequence: CASSRRTGGSYNEQFF. The CDR3 DNA sequence: TGTGCCAGCAGCCGACGGACAGGGGGATCCTACAATGAGCAGTTCTTC.

The CDR3 nucleotides read TGCAGCGCCGACAGGGGTCATGAGCAGTTCTTC. It translates to CSADRGHEQFF. The chain joins TRBV29-1 to TRBJ2-1, with 8 bases aligning to TRBD1. Germline V gene sequence: CDR1 SQVTM, CDR2 ANQGSEA. Trimming took 7 bases from V and 8 from J; bases not matched to a gene: 4. The CDR3 sequence is 11 residues long.

This rearrangement joins TRBV19 to TRBJ2-7, with a tentative D call TRBD2 (5 bases). The germline V gene encodes CDR1 LNHDA and CDR2 SQIVND (reference sequence). The CDR3 consists of 12 residues. Trimming removed 5 bases from V and 6 bases from J, with 11 bases in between. CDR3 sequence (DNA): TGTGCCAGTAGTCACCGTGAGGGCGAGCAGTACTTC. Translating it yields CASSHREGEQYF.

The chain links TRBV10-1 to TRBJ2-5; D is undetermined. V gave up 10 bases and J gave up 0 bases, with 6 bases separating them. The germline V gene has CDR1 WNHNN and CDR2 SYGVQD (reference sequence). The CDR3 contains 11 residues. The DNA of the CDR3 is TGCGCCACCCCGTACCAAGAGACCCAGTACTTC. It encodes CATPYQETQYF.

The gene calls are TRBV2 and TRBJ2-5; 9 nucleotides line up with TRBD1. V trimming: 6 bases; J trimming: 5 bases; junction bases outside the gene matches: 10. Germline V gene lookup returns CDR1 SNHLY and CDR2 FYNNEI. This CDR3 comprises 15 residues. The DNA for the CDR3 is TGTGCCAGCAGAAACCGGGACAGGGCTTCGGAGACCCAGTACTTC. Encoded protein: CASRNRDRASETQYF.

This clone was counted only a few times. The CDR3, as DNA: TGTGCCTCAACCGAGCCGGGAAAGGGTGAGCAGTTCTTC. Translation: CASTEPGKGEQFF. The V gene is TRBV2, the J gene TRBJ2-1; the D gene is possibly TRBD2 (5 bases). CDR1 SNHLY and CDR2 FYNNEI come from the germline V gene. V lost 11 bases and J lost 9, with 20 bases in between. The CDR3 has 13 amino acids.

This clone showed up just once. The rearrangement uses TRBV9 and TRBJ2-1; D perhaps matches TRBD1 (5 bases). The ends were cut back, 0 bases at V and 2 bases at J, with 9 bases in the middle. This CDR3 spans 15 amino acids. Per the germline V gene, CDR1 is SGDLS and CDR2 is YYNGEE. CDR3 protein: CASSVEGAPYNEQFF. In DNA, the CDR3 is TGTGCCAGCAGCGTAGAAGGGGCTCCCTACAATGAGCAGTTCTTC.

This clone was counted a few times. The chain uses TRBV5-6 and TRBJ1-2; a possible D gene is TRBD1 (6 bases). The CDR3 length is 13 residues. CDR1 is SGHDT and CDR2 is YYEEEE in the germline V gene. V dropped 4 bases and J dropped 8 bases, with 15 bases sitting between them. The chain's CDR3 is CASSPDSGRGYTF. The CDR3, as DNA: TGTGCCAGCAGCCCGGACAGTGGCAGAGGCTACACCTTC.

The chain links TRBV4-1 to TRBJ2-7; tentative D call: TRBD2 (5 bases). The V gene lost 0 bases and the J gene lost 5 bases, with 17 bases spanning the gap. Germline CDR1 and CDR2: MGHRA and YSYEKL. The length of the CDR3 is 16 residues. As DNA, the CDR3 is TGCGCCAGCAGCCAAGATGGTTCGGGGTACGGGAACGAGCAGTACTTC. Amino acids: CASSQDGSGYGNEQYF.

In its sample, this clone was seen a few times. The chain employs TRBV18 and TRBJ1-2, with D hard to call. This CDR3 has 15 residues. Between the trimmed V and J ends, which lost 2 bases and 3 bases, there was a span of 13 bases. Germline CDR1 is KGHSH and CDR2 is LQKENI. CDR3 in amino acids: CASSPTGRADYGYTF. The CDR3 DNA reads as TGTGCCAGCTCACCAACGGGAAGGGCGGACTATGGCTACACCTTC.

The chain carries TRBV30 and TRBJ1-2; D is uncertain. Germline V gene data show CDR1 as GTSNPN and CDR2 as SVGIG (reference sequence). The length of the CDR3 is 13 residues. Trimming took off 2 bases at V and 8 bases at J, with 15 bases between the two ends. The CDR3 bases are TGTGCCTGGAGTAGGCAGGTGGCCTCCGGCTACACCTTC. Protein product: CAWSRQVASGYTF.

The rearrangement uses TRBV7-3 and TRBJ2-2; tentatively, D is TRBD2 (6 bases). Germline CDR1 SGHTA, CDR2 FQGTGA. The length of the CDR3 is 16 residues. V lost 5 bases to trimming and J lost 6 bases, with 19 bases between them. Here the CDR3 DNA reads TGTGCCAGCAGCGGCGGTAGTCGGGGGTTACCCGGGGAGCTGTTTTTT. Residues: CASSGGSRGLPGELFF.

The chain employs TRBV6-5 and TRBJ2-3; 7 nucleotides line up with TRBD2. This CDR3 has 14 amino acids. Germline V lookup: CDR1 MNHEY, CDR2 SVGAGI. Germline trimming cut 11 bases from V and 2 bases from J; bases unmatched to any gene: 10. CDR3 sequence reads: CAGQAGAHTDTQYF. CDR3 DNA: TGTGCCGGTCAGGCGGGAGCCCACACAGATACGCAGTATTTT.

This clone was seen once. The V gene is TRBV7-2, the J gene TRBJ1-6, with 9 bases identical to TRBD1. The CDR3 covers 18 residues. CDR1 SGHTA and CDR2 FQGNSA come from the germline V gene. V was pared by 0 bases and J by 7 bases, with 10 bases of the junction left unmatched. The CDR3 region has the DNA TGTGCCAGCAGCTTAGCGGAGGTTTGGGACAGGGAAAATTCACCCCTCCACTTT. This codes for CASSLAEVWDRENSPLHF.

The CDR3 here is CASSFSVTGGTEAFF. In DNA form, the CDR3 reads TGTGCCAGCAGCTTCAGCGTCACGGGAGGGACTGAAGCTTTCTTT. This chain joins TRBV7-9 and TRBJ1-1; D unresolved. Trimming cost V 3 bases and J 5 bases, with 16 bases left between them. Germline CDR1 SEHNR, CDR2 FQNEAQ (reference sequence). The CDR3 covers 15 residues.

This clone was counted many times. This chain joins TRBV21-1 and TRBJ2-7; the table's D call TRBD1 went unverified against the DNA. TRBV21-1 is assigned pseudogene status. This CDR3 comprises 15 residues. The CDR3 loop reads CASSKVTHRSYEQYV. The DNA of the CDR3 is TGTGCCAGCAGCAAAGTTACCCACAGGTCCTACGAGCAGTACGTC.

The rearrangement joins TRBV7-2 to TRBJ2-5; 13 positions agree with TRBD2. The CDR3 is made up of 17 amino acids. V lost 7 bases and J lost 3; bases outside the gene matches: 11. Per the germline V gene, CDR1 is SGHTA and CDR2 is FQGNSA. The CDR3 DNA sequence: TGTGCCAGCACCTTCGATCCAGGACTAGCGGGGGAAGAGACCCAGTACTTC. As protein: CASTFDPGLAGEETQYF.

This chain connects TRBV7-2 to TRBJ1-2; D not certain. Germline CDR1 SGHTA, CDR2 FQGNSA. The germline V and J ends were trimmed by 6 bases and 5 bases, with 13 bases remaining between them. This CDR3 comprises 13 residues. The CDR3 region has the DNA TGTGCCAGCAGTGCATATACAGAGTATGGCTACACCTTC. Amino acids: CASSAYTEYGYTF.

The DNA for the CDR3 is TGTGTCAGAAGCTTAGCGCGTTGGCGATCGGAAAGGGGGCTACATCAGAATTCACCCCTCCACTTT. Translating gives CVRSLARWRSERGLHQNSPLHF. J is TRBJ1-6 and V is TRBV7-5; TRBD1 is the table's D call and was not checked against the DNA. TRBV7-5 is marked as a pseudogene. The length of the CDR3 is 22 residues.

The chain recombines TRBV5-6 with TRBJ2-5, with D perhaps matching TRBD1 (6 bases). The CDR3 loop spans 16 amino acids. The germline V gene has CDR1 SGHDT and CDR2 YYEEEE. Trimming took off 3 bases at V and 4 bases at J, with 19 bases between the two ends. The CDR3 DNA is TGTGCCAGCAGCTGGGACCGAACAGGGTCTCGAGAGACCCAGTACTTC. It is translated as CASSWDRTGSRETQYF.

The V and J genes are TRBV2 and TRBJ2-1; the match to TRBD2 covers 9 bases. CDR3 length: 15 amino acids. The trim removed 6 bases at V and 4 bases at J, leaving 7 bases unmatched. The germline gives CDR1 SNHLY, CDR2 FYNNEI. This CDR3 is CASRSTSGPYNEQFF. CDR3 bases: TGTGCCAGCAGATCCACTAGCGGGCCGTACAATGAGCAGTTCTTC. Filled out from reference TRBV2 and TRBJ2-1, the complete variable domain reads EPEVTQTPSHQVTQMGQEVILRCVPISNHLYFYWYRQILGQKVEFLVSFYNNEISEKSEIFDDQFSVERPDGSNFTLKIRSTKLEDSAMYFCASRSTSGPYNEQFFGPGTRLTVL.

This CDR3 reads CATALGARLNEQFF. DNA for the CDR3: TGTGCCACCGCTCTGGGGGCCCGTCTCAATGAGCAGTTCTTC. This rearrangement joins TRBV6-5 to TRBJ2-1, with D perhaps matching TRBD1 (6 bases). There are 14 residues in the CDR3. Germline V gives CDR1 MNHEY, CDR2 SVGAGI. The ends were cut back, 10 bases at V and 6 bases at J, with 19 bases in the middle.